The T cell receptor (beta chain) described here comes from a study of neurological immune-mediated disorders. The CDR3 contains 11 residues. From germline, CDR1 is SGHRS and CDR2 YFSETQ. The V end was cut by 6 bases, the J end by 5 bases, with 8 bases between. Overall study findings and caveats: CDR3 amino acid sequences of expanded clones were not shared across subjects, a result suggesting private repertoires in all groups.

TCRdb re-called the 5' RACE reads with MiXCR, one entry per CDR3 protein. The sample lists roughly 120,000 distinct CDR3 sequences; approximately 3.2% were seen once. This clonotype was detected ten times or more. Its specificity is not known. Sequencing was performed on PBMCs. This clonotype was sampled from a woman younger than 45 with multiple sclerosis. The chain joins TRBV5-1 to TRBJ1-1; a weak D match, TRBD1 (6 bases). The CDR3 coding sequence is TGCGCCAGCACAAGGGGGACTGAAGCTTTCTTT. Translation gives CASTRGTEAFF.